This TCR beta chain was profiled in a study of tumour-infiltrating T cells in Burkitt lymphoma. Some clones are missing from TCRdb's copy, which holds only in-frame ones; the method was immunoSEQ multiplex PCR. The data hold some 13,000 clones, with around 75% observed a single time. Germline CDR1 is SEHNR and CDR2 is FQNEAQ (reference sequence). The CDR3 sequence is 15 residues long. Trimming took 8 bases from V and 3 from J, leaving 17 bases between them. Input material: tumor tissue. The receptor's source is a human donor with diffuse large B-cell lymphoma. This rearrangement joins TRBV7-9 to TRBJ1-5; a weak D match, TRBD1 (5 bases). DNA of the CDR3: TGTGCCAGCGGCGGGCCGACAGTACTCAATCAGCCCCAGCATTTT. Translation gives CASGGPTVLNQPQHF.